This T cell receptor beta chain was identified during a study of PD-1 blockade in mismatch repair-deficient tumors (TCRdb year 2017). Study-level background: The trial enrolled roughly 83 consecutive patients with approximately eleven mismatch repair-deficient cancer types between 2013 and September 2016, all previously treated and progressing. Deep sequencing of TCR CDR3 regions was used to track tumor-associated T cell clones in peripheral blood of patients responding to PD-1 blockade. On the study overall, not on this receptor specifically: Tumor-resident clones, often undetectable in blood before treatment, expanded rapidly after pembrolizumab and then contracted, generally before radiologic responses.

The germline ends are 6 bases apart after V is trimmed by 0 bases and J by 5 bases. The germline V gene yields SGHRS for CDR1 and YFSETQ for CDR2. There are 13 amino acids in the CDR3, from cysteine to phenylalanine inclusive. The sequence is cut down to CDR3 DNA, 39 bases in frame from base 1. This clone has just one count. The antigen this receptor binds is unknown. No base-level quality is on record; no much larger clone is a single base apart. This sample's time point label indicates: peripheral blood before pembrolizumab. Mismatch repair deficiency in every enrolled patient was established by polymerase chain reaction or immunohistochemistry. Three patients who responded to pembrolizumab therapy underwent TCR sequencing. Pembrolizumab PD-1 blockade was prospectively tested in advanced mismatch repair-deficient cancers, regardless of tissue of origin, in the phase II trial. Serial peripheral blood T cell samples were collected before and at multiple times after starting PD-1 blockade. Blood sampling times were expressed in weeks after the first pembrolizumab dose.

Libraries were built with the immunoSEQ multiplex PCR assay. In its TCRdb copy, this immuneACCESS table keeps in-frame sequences only and misses some clones. Where compared with another copy, unresolved V genes explain less than half of these, and the others have no known cause. A total of some 27,000 clones appear in this sample, less than 85% of them only once. The ten largest clones represent 2.5% to 3% of the sample. Sequencing used PBMCs, obtained before pembrolizumab treatment. The sequence derives from an adult with mismatch repair-deficient cancer. The rearranged segments are TRBV5-1 and TRBJ1-5; the D gene cannot be resolved reliably. The CDR3 reads CASSLVGDQPQHF. The bases are TGCGCCAGCAGCTTGGTCGGGGATCAGCCCCAGCATTTT.